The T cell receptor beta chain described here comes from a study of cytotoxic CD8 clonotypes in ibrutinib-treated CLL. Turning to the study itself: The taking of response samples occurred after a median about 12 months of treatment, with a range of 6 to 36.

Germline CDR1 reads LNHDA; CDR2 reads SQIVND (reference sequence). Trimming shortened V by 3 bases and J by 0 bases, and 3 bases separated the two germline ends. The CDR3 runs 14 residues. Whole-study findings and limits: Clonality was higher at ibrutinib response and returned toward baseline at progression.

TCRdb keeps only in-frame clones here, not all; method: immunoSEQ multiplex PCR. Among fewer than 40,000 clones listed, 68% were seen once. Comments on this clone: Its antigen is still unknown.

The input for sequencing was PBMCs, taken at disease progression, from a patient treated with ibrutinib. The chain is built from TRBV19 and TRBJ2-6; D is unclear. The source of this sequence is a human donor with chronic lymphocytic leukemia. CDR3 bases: TGTGCCAGTAGTATGCTCTCTGGGGCCAACGTCCTGACTTTC. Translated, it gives CASSMLSGANVLTF.